A selection of T cell receptor beta chains follows, all from one sample in a study of T cell repertoires in cytomegalovirus infection. TCRdb redid the calling of the reads with MiXCR, one entry per CDR3 protein. The table includes around 310,000 distinct CDR3 sequences, 17% detected once. Material for sequencing was PBMCs. The receptor source for this set is a human donor in good health (CMV status not recorded). Some clones in this sample may be carry-over from other donors' samples. CDR3s include the opening cysteine and the closing phenylalanine or tryptophan. The D gene is left open where the match is weak. For some rows the clone size is stated as once, few or many, or as a class when expanded; others skip it.

len,j_gene,d_gene,abundance,v_gene,CDR3aa,CDR3nt
13,TRBJ1-2,-,-,TRBV10-3,CAISERGEYGYTF,TGTGCCATCAGTGAACGAGGAGAATATGGCTACACCTTC
15,TRBJ1-4,-,-,TRBV2,CASRSADFFNEKLFF,TGTGCCAGCAGATCAGCGGACTTCTTTAATGAAAAACTGTTTTTT
18,TRBJ1-3,-,many,TRBV7-6,CASSLVSGGAGSGNTIYF,TGTGCCAGCAGCTTAGTTTCGGGAGGAGCAGGTTCTGGAAACACCATATATTTT
14,TRBJ2-7,TRBD1,-,TRBV20-1,CSARRGLGGYEQYF,TGCAGTGCTAGAAGGGGGCTGGGTGGCTACGAGCAGTACTTC
13,TRBJ2-3,-,few,TRBV20-1,CSARPGGTDTQYF,TGCAGTGCTAGACCAGGGGGCACAGATACGCAGTATTTT
15,TRBJ2-3,-,-,TRBV6-4,CASSDSLGFTDTQYF,TGTGCCAGCAGTGACTCGCTAGGCTTCACAGATACGCAGTATTTT
14,TRBJ2-5,-,many,TRBV7-2,CASSFGWHQETQYF,TGTGCCAGCAGCTTCGGGTGGCACCAAGAGACCCAGTACTTC
16,TRBJ2-7,TRBD1,many,TRBV6-1,CASSELWGTGGWEQYF,TGTGCCAGCAGTGAACTTTGGGGGACAGGGGGCTGGGAGCAGTACTTC
15,TRBJ1-6,-,many,TRBV7-8,CASSEGGRGGSPLHF,TGTGCCAGCAGCGAGGGTGGCAGGGGCGGCTCACCCCTCCACTTT
16,TRBJ2-2,TRBD1,-,TRBV19,CASQATGQGAVGELFF,TGTGCCAGTCAAGCGACCGGACAGGGGGCGGTCGGGGAGCTGTTTTTT
15,TRBJ2-1,TRBD1,many,TRBV7-8,CASSITGDTYNEQFF,TGTGCCAGCAGCATAACAGGGGACACCTACAATGAGCAGTTCTTC
13,TRBJ2-1,-,few,TRBV18,CASSLGEGDEQFF,TGTGCCAGCTCACTGGGGGAAGGGGATGAGCAGTTCTTC
13,TRBJ2-5,-,-,TRBV12-3/TRBV12-4,CASSLGPWETQYF,TGTGCCAGCAGTCTGGGACCTTGGGAGACCCAGTACTTC
15,TRBJ2-3,TRBD2,-,TRBV6-4,CASSEAGGQGDTQYF,TGTGCCAGCAGTGAAGCGGGGGGGCAGGGAGATACGCAGTATTTT
11,TRBJ2-7,-,many,TRBV7-2,CASSLAGGHDF,TGTGCCAGCAGCTTAGCGGGGGGCCACGACTTC